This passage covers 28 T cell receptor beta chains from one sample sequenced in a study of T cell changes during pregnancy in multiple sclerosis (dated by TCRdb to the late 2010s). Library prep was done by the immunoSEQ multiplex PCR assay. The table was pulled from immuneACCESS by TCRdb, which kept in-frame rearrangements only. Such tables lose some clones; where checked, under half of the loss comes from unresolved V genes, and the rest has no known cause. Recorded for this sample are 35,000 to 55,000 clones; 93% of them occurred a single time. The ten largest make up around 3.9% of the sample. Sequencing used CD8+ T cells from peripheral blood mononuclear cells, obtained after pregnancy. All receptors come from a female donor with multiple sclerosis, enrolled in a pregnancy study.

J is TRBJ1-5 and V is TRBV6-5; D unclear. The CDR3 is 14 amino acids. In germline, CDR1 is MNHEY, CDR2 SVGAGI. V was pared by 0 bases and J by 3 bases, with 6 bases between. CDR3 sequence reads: CASSYSEYNQPQHF. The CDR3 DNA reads TGTGCCAGCAGTTACTCAGAGTACAATCAGCCCCAGCATTTT.

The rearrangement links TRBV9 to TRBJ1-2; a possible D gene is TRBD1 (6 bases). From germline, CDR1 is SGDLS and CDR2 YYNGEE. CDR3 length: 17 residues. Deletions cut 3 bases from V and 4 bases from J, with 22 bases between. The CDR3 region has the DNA TGTGCCAGCAGCGCCGGAGGAGGAGGACAGTGGTTCTATGGCTACACCTTC. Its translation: CASSAGGGGQWFYGYTF.

CDR3 sequence (DNA): TGTGCCAGTATGGGGGGATGGAATCAGCCCCAGCATTTT. Its translation is CASMGGWNQPQHF. The chain combines TRBV19 with TRBJ1-5; perhaps TRBD1 as D (5 bases). This CDR3 comprises 13 residues. In germline, CDR1 is LNHDA, CDR2 SQIVND (reference sequence). The V and J ends lost 7 bases and 4 bases respectively, with 11 bases between them. Full variable domain (remainder filled in from reference TRBV19 and TRBJ1-5): DGGITQSPKYLFRKEGQNVTLSCEQNLNHDAMYWYRQDPGQGLRLIYYSQIVNDFQKGDIAEGYSVSREKKESFPLTVTSAQKNPTAFYLCASMGGWNQPQHFGDGTRLSIL.

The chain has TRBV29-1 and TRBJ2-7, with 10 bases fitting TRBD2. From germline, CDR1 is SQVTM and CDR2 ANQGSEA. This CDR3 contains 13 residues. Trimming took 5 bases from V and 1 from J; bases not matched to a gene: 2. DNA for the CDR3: TGCAGCGTTCCTAGCGGGAGTTCCTACGAGCAGTACTTC. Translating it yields CSVPSGSSYEQYF.

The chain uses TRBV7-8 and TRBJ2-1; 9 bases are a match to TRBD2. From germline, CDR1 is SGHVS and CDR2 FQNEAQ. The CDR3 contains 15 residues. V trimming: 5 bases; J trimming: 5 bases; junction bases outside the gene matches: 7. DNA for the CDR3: TGTGCCAGCAGCCTCCGGACTAGCGAAGACAATGAGCAGTTCTTC. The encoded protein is CASSLRTSEDNEQFF.

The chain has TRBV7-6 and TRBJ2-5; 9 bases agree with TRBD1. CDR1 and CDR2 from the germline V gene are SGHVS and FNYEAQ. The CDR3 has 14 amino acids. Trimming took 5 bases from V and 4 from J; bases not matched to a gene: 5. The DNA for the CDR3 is TGTGCCAGCAGCCGGAGGACAGGGGTAGAGACCCAGTACTTC. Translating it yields CASSRRTGVETQYF.

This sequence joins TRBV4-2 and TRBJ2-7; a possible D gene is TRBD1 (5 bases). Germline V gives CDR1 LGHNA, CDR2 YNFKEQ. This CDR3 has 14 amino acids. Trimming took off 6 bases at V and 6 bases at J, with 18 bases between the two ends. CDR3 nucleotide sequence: TGTGCCAGCAGTGACAGCGCACCAGCAGTCGAGCAGTACTTC. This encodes CASSDSAPAVEQYF.

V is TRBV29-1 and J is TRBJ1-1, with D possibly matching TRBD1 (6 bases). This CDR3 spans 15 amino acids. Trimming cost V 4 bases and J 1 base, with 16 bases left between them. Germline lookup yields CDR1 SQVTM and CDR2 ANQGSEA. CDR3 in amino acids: CSVATGGATNTEAFF. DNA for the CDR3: TGCAGCGTTGCCACCGGGGGGGCTACGAACACTGAAGCTTTCTTT.

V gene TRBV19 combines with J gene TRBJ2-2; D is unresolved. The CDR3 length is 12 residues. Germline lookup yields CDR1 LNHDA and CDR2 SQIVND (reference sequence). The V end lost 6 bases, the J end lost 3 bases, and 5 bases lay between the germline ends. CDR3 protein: CASSPDTGELFF. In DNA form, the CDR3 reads TGTGCCAGTAGCCCGGACACCGGGGAGCTGTTTTTT.

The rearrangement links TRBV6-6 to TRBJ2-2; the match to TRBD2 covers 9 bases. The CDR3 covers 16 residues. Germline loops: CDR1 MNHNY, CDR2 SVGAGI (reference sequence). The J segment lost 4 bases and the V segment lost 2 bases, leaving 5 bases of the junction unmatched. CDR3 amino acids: CASSYTLSGSTGELFF. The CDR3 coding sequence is TGTGCCAGCAGTTACACACTTAGCGGGAGCACCGGGGAGCTGTTTTTT.

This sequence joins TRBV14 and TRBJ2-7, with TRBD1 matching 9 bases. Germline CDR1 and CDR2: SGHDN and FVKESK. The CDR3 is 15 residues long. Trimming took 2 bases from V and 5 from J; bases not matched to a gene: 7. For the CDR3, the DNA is TGTGCCAGCAGCCAAAGGACAGGGGCTGTTGACGAGCAGTACTTC. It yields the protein CASSQRTGAVDEQYF.

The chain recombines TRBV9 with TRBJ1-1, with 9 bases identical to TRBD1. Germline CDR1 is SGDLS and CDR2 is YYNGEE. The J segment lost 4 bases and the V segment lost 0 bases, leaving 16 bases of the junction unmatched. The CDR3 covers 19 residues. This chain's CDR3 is CASSVETEAWTGVSTEAFF. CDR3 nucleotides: TGTGCCAGCAGCGTAGAAACCGAGGCGTGGACAGGGGTTAGCACTGAAGCTTTCTTT.

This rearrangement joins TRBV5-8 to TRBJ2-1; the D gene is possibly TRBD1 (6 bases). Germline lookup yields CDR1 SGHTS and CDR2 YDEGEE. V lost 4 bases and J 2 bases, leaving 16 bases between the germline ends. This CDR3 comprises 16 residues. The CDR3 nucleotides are TGTGCCAGCAGCCCAACAGGGCGGAATGCCTACAATGAGCAGTTCTTC. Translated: CASSPTGRNAYNEQFF.

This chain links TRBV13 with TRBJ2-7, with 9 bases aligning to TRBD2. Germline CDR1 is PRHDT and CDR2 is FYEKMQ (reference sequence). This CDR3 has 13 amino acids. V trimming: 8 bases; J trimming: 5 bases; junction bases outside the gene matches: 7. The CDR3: CASDSGSSHEQYF. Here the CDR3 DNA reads TGTGCCAGCGATAGCGGGAGTTCCCACGAGCAGTACTTC.

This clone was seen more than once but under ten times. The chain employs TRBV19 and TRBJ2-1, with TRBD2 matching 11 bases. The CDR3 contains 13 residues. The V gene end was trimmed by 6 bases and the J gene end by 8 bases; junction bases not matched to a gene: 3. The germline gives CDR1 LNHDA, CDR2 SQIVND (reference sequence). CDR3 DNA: TGTGCCAGTAGACTAGCGGGAGACTATGAGCAGTTCTTC. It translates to CASRLAGDYEQFF.

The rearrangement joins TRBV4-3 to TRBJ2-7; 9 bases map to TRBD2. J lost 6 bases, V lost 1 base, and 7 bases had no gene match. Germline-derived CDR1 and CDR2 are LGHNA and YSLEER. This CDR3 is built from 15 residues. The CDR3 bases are TGCGCCAGCAGCCAAGTACTAGCGGGCCTCCTCGAGCAGTACTTC. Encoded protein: CASSQVLAGLLEQYF.

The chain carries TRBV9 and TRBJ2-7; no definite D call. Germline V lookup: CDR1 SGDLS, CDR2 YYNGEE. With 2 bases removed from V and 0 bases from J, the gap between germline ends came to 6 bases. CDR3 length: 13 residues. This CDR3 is CASSVLSSYEQYF. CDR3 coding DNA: TGTGCCAGCAGCGTTCTAAGCTCCTACGAGCAGTACTTC.

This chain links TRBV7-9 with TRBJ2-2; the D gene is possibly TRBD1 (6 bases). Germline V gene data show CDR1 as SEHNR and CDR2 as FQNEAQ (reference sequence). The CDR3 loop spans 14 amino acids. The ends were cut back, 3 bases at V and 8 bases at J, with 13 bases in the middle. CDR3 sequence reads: CASSLGPGQGELFF. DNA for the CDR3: TGTGCCAGCAGCTTGGGCCCAGGACAGGGGGAGCTGTTTTTT.

CDR3 protein: CASSVEGGGIYNEQFF. CDR3 nucleotide sequence: TGTGCCAGCAGCGTAGAAGGGGGTGGCATCTACAATGAGCAGTTCTTC. This chain uses TRBV9 with TRBJ2-1, with TRBD1 as a possible D gene (6 bases). The germline gives CDR1 SGDLS, CDR2 YYNGEE. This CDR3 is built from 16 residues. Trimming stripped 0 bases from V and 3 bases from J, with 13 bases between. The entire variable domain, with the rest obtained from reference TRBV9 and TRBJ2-1, is as follows: DSGVTQTPKHLITATGQRVTLRCSPRSGDLSVYWYQQSLDQGLQFLIQYYNGEERAKGNILERFSAQQFPDLHSELNLSSLELGDSALYFCASSVEGGGIYNEQFFGPGTRLTVL.

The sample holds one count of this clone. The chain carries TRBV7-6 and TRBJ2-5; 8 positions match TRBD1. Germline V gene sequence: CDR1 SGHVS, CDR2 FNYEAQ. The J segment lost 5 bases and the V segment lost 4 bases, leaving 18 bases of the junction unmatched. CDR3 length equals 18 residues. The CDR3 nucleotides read TGTGCCAGCAGCTCACCAAGAGCAAGACAGGGGACCGGGGAGACCCAGTACTTC. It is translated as CASSSPRARQGTGETQYF.

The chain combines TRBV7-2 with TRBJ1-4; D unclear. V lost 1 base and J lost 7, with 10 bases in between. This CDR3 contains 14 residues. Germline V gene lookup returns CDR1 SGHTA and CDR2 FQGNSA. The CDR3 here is CASSLVRVGEKLFF. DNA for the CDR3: TGTGCCAGCAGCTTAGTACGGGTGGGTGAAAAACTGTTTTTT.

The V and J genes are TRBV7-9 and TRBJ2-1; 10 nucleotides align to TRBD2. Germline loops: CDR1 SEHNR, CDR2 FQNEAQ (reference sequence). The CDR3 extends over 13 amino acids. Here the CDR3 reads CAILAGVFDEQFF. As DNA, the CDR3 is TGTGCTATTCTAGCGGGAGTTTTCGATGAGCAGTTCTTC.

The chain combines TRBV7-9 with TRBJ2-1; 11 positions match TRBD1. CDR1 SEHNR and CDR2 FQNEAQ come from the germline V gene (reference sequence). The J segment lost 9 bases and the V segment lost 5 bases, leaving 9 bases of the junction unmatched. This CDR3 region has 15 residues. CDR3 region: CASSILGQGVGEQFF. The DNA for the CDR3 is TGTGCCAGCAGCATTCTGGGACAGGGGGTCGGTGAGCAGTTCTTC. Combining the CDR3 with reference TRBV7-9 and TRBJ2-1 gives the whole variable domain DTGVSQNPRHKITKRGQNVTFRCDPISEHNRLYWYRQTLGQGPEFLTYFQNEAQLEKSRLLSDRFSAERPKGSFSTLEIQRTEQGDSAMYLCASSILGQGVGEQFFGPGTRLTVL.

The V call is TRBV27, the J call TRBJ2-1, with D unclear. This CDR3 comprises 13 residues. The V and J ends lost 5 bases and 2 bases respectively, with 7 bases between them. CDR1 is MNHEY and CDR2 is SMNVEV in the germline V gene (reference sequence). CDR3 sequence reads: CASSPRAYNEQFF. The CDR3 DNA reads TGTGCCAGCAGTCCGAGAGCCTACAATGAGCAGTTCTTC.

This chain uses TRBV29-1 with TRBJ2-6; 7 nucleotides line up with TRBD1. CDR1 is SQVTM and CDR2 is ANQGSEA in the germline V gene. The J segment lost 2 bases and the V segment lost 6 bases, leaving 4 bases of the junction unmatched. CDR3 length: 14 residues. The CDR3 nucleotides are TGCAGCGTCCTGCAGGGGGCTGGGGCCAACGTCCTGACTTTC. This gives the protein CSVLQGAGANVLTF.

This CDR3 reads CASSLGFTGGGQPQHF. The CDR3 region has the DNA TGTGCCAGCAGCCTAGGATTCACAGGGGGCGGTCAGCCCCAGCATTTT. The chain is built from TRBV2 and TRBJ1-5, with TRBD1 matching over 9 bases. The CDR3 totals 16 residues. The V gene end was trimmed by 6 bases and the J gene end by 6 bases; junction bases not matched to a gene: 12. Germline V lookup: CDR1 SNHLY, CDR2 FYNNEI.

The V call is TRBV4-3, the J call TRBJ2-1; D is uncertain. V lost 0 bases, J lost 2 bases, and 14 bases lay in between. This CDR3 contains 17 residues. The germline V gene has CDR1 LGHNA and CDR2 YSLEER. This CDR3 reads CASSQDPSTSPYNEQFF. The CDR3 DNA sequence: TGCGCCAGCAGCCAAGATCCCTCCACATCCCCCTACAATGAGCAGTTCTTC.

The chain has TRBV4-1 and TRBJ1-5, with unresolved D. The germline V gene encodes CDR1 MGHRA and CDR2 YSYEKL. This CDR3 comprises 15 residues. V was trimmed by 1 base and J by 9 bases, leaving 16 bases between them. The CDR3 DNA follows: TGCGCCAGCAGCCAAGGGTCAGAGGGAGCGTGGCCCCAGCATTTT. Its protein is CASSQGSEGAWPQHF.